In this sample, the clone carrying this T cell receptor beta chain turned up a few times. This entry comes from a study of OX40 agonist ivuxolimab in advanced cancers. TCRdb's copy holds only in-frame clones and misses some; the assay was immunoSEQ multiplex PCR. The sample yields approximately 70,000 clones, about 90% seen once. V was trimmed by 3 bases and J by 5 bases, leaving 8 bases between them. The germline CDR1 and CDR2 sequences are LNHDA and SQIVND (reference sequence). The CDR3 contains 14 residues. This clonotype was obtained from an adult with an advanced solid tumor such as melanoma, head and neck, liver or kidney cancer. This specimen was CD4+ or CD8+ T cells sorted from blood, taken in a trial of the OX40 agonist ivuxolimab. The chain uses TRBV19 and TRBJ1-6, with a possible D match to TRBD1 (5 bases). The CDR3: CASSMGPNNSPLHF. The CDR3 DNA is TGTGCCAGTAGTATGGGGCCGAATAATTCACCCCTCCACTTT.